Following are 11 T cell receptor beta chains from one sample sequenced in a study of shared clonotypes between healthy human individuals (dated by TCRdb to about 2020). The library relied on the immunoSEQ multiplex PCR assay. TCRdb limited this immuneACCESS table to in-frame rearrangements with V and J called. A share of clones is missing; checked studies link under half to unresolved V genes, and the rest is unexplained. In this sample the table shows some 2.4 million clones, approximately 94% of which occur a single time. The biggest ten clones account for roughly 0.39% of the sample. Sequences were obtained from naive CD4+ T cells from PBMCs. In the paper's terms, the cell subset or site label means: CD45RA+ positively selected. Receptors originate from a young man in good health. Some clones in this sample may be carry-over from other donors' samples.

This chain connects TRBV4-2 to TRBJ1-2; the match to TRBD1 covers 8 bases. Per germline, CDR1 LGHNA and CDR2 YNFKEQ. V dropped 1 base and J dropped 0; count of bases not matched to a gene: 7. This CDR3 has 17 residues. The CDR3 loop is CASSQVGTGQANYGYTF. The CDR3 DNA reads as TGTGCCAGCAGCCAAGTTGGGACAGGACAAGCTAACTATGGCTACACCTTC.

The chain couples TRBV18 to TRBJ1-1, with a possible D match to TRBD1 (6 bases). The V end was cut by 6 bases, the J end by 3 bases, with 17 bases between. CDR1 is KGHSH and CDR2 is LQKENI in the germline V gene. This CDR3 has 15 residues. In DNA, the CDR3 is TGTGCCAGCTCCCTCCTCGTTGGGGGCTACACTGAAGCTTTCTTT. This translates into CASSLLVGGYTEAFF.

This clone was observed a few times. This chain joins TRBV5-4 and TRBJ1-1, with D tentatively TRBD1 (6 bases). This CDR3 comprises 13 residues. Germline CDR1 is SGHNT and CDR2 is YYREEE (reference sequence). V was trimmed by 0 bases and J by 6 bases, leaving 9 bases between them. CDR3 residues: CASSLAGTPEAFF. As DNA, the CDR3 is TGTGCCAGCAGCTTGGCCGGGACACCTGAAGCTTTCTTT.

J is TRBJ2-5 and V is TRBV15; a weak D match, TRBD2 (5 bases). CDR3 length equals 17 residues. Germline CDR1 reads LNHNV; CDR2 reads YYDKDF (reference sequence). V was shortened by 0 bases and J by 4 bases, with 18 bases between the two germline ends. CDR3 amino acids: CATSRDIPQGRGETQYF. CDR3 DNA: TGTGCCACCAGCAGAGATATCCCTCAAGGGAGAGGAGAGACCCAGTACTTC. Supplemented by reference TRBV15 and TRBJ2-5, the full variable domain reads DAMVIQNPRYQVTQFGKPVTLSCSQTLNHNVMYWYQQKSSQAPKLLFHYYDKDFNNEADTPDNFQSRRPNTSFCFLDIRSPGLGDTAMYLCATSRDIPQGRGETQYFGPGTRLLVL.

This chain connects TRBV7-3 to TRBJ2-3; 14 bases fit TRBD2. The germline gives CDR1 SGHTA, CDR2 FQGTGA. CDR3 length: 20 residues. The trim removed 4 bases at V and 3 bases at J, leaving 15 bases unmatched. This CDR3 is CASSSLPGLAGVGSTDTQYF. CDR3 in DNA: TGTGCCAGCAGCTCCCTCCCGGGACTAGCGGGAGTTGGTTCAACAGATACGCAGTATTTT.

The chain recombines TRBV5-1 with TRBJ1-1, with TRBD1 identical over 7 bases. The CDR3 is 15 amino acids. Germline CDR1 reads SGHRS; CDR2 reads YFSETQ. J was trimmed by 1 base and V by 0 bases; bases with no gene match: 3. CDR3 in amino acids: CASSLGGQRNTEAFF. In nucleotides, the CDR3 is TGCGCCAGCAGCTTGGGGGGACAGCGGAACACTGAAGCTTTCTTT.

V is TRBV13 and J is TRBJ1-1; D is undetermined. Trimming removed 5 bases from V and 4 bases from J, with 11 bases in between. CDR3 size: 13 residues. The V gene's germline CDR1 is PRHDT and CDR2 FYEKMQ (reference sequence). CDR3 sequence: CASSLYEGTEAFF. The CDR3 DNA reads as TGTGCCAGCAGCCTATACGAGGGCACTGAAGCTTTCTTT.

The rearrangement joins TRBV4-2 to TRBJ2-7, with 9 positions matching TRBD2. The junction had 17 bases not matched to a gene; V was cut back by 2 bases and J by 3 bases. Germline lookup yields CDR1 LGHNA and CDR2 YNFKEQ. This CDR3 region has 19 residues. DNA of the CDR3: TGTGCCAGCAGCCAATCCGCCAACCCCCTAGCGGGACACTTCTACGAGCAGTACTTC. Protein: CASSQSANPLAGHFYEQYF.

This chain uses TRBV6-5 with TRBJ2-5; TRBD2 matches 8 bases. V shed 5 bases, J shed 4 bases, and the junction held 6 bases outside the gene matches. Germline V gives CDR1 MNHEY, CDR2 SVGAGI. The CDR3 covers 14 residues. CDR3 in DNA: TGTGCCAGCAGTGGGACCGGGAGGGGAGAGACCCAGTACTTC. Its protein is CASSGTGRGETQYF.

The chain employs TRBV5-5 and TRBJ1-4; D gene unclear. Deletions cut 6 bases from V and 8 bases from J, with 17 bases between. The CDR3 has 14 residues. Per germline, CDR1 SGHKS and CDR2 YYEKEE (reference sequence). The DNA for the CDR3 is TGTGCCAGCACCGTGCTCCAACGCCGGGAAAAACTGTTTTTT. Translating it yields CASTVLQRREKLFF. The full variable domain, its missing parts supplied by reference TRBV5-5 and TRBJ1-4, is DAGVTQSPTHLIKTRGQQVTLRCSPISGHKSVSWYQQVLGQGPQFIFQYYEKEERGRGNFPDRFSARQFPNYSSELNVNALLLGDSALYLCASTVLQRREKLFFGSGTQLSVL.

The chain uses TRBV28 and TRBJ2-7; D is unclear. The CDR3 is made up of 15 amino acids. Germline assignment: CDR1 MDHEN and CDR2 SYDVKM. The V and J ends lost 2 bases and 10 bases respectively, with 21 bases between them. CDR3 coding DNA: TGTGCCAGCAGTTTAATTGGACCGACCGGGTCCGACCAGTACTTC. Translation gives CASSLIGPTGSDQYF.